Sequencing of this T cell receptor beta chain was carried out in a study of blood T cells in healthy people across ages. The CDR3 is 17 amino acids. The V gene end was trimmed by 3 bases and the J gene end by 7 bases; junction bases not matched to a gene: 14. Germline CDR1 and CDR2: LNHNV and YYDKDF (reference sequence). It was with a sample-barcoded 5' primer and a J-beta primer mix that a second PCR of about 6 to 12 cycles was run. A single record per CDR3 protein comes from TCRdb applying MiXCR to the 5' RACE reads. The table has some 1.8 million distinct CDR3 sequences, about two fifths seen once.

The sample taken for sequencing was blood. This rearrangement joins TRBV15 to TRBJ2-1; the match to TRBD2 covers 8 bases. The receptor was isolated from a human donor in good health. CDR3 residues: CATSRSRSGGPNNEQFF. In DNA, the CDR3 is TGTGCCACCAGCAGGTCCAGGTCGGGGGGGCCAAATAATGAGCAGTTCTTC. The whole variable domain, remainder taken from reference TRBV15 and TRBJ2-1, is DAMVIQNPRYQVTQFGKPVTLSCSQTLNHNVMYWYQQKSSQAPKLLFHYYDKDFNNEADTPDNFQSRRPNTSFCFLDIRSPGLGDTAMYLCATSRSRSGGPNNEQFFGPGTRLTVL.